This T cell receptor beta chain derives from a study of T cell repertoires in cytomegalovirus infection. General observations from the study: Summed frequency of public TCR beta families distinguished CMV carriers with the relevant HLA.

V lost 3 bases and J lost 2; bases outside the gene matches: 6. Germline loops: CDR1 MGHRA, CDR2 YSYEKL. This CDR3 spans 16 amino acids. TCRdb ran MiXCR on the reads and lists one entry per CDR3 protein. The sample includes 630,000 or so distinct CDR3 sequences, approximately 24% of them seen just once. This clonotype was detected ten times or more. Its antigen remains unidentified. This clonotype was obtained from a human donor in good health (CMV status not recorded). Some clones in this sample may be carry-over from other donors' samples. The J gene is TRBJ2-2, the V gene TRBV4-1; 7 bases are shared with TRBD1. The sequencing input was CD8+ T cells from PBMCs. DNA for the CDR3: TGCGCCAGCAGCCACGCCCGGGACAGAAACACCGGGGAGCTGTTTTTT. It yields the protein CASSHARDRNTGELFF.